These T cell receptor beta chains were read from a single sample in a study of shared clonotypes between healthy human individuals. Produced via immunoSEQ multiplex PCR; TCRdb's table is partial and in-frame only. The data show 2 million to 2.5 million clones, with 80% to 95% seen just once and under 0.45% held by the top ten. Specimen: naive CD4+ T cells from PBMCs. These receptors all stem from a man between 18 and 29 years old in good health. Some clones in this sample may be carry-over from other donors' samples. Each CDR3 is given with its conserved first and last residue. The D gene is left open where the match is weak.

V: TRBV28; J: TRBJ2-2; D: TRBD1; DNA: TGTGCCAGCAGTAATCCAGGGGGCCCTAACACCGGGGAGCTGTTTTTT; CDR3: CASSNPGGPNTGELFF
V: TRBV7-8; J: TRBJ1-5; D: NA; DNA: TGTGCCAGCAGCTTAGCGCTAGGGGATAGCAATCAGCCCCAGCATTTT; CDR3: CASSLALGDSNQPQHF
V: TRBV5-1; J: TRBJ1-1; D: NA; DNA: TGCGCCAGCGGACTCAGGGGCGGAACTGAAGCTTTCTTT; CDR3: CASGLRGGTEAFF
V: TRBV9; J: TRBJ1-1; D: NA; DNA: TGTGCCAGCACCTCAGGTGGAGGATCGTTAACTGAAGCTTTCTTT; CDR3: CASTSGGGSLTEAFF
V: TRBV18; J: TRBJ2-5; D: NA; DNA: TGTGCCAGCTCACCAAGACAGCAAGAAACCCAGTACTTC; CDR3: CASSPRQQETQYF
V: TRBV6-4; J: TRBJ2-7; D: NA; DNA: TGTGCCAGCAGTGAGTGGGCGGGCACCTACGAGCAGTACTTC; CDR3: CASSEWAGTYEQYF
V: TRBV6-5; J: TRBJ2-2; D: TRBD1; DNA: TGTGCCAGCAGGGGACAGGGTCAACTGTTTTTT; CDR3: CASRGQGQLFF
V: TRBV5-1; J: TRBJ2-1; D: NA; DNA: TGCGCCAGCAGCGACCCCGGGAAGCTAGGTGAGCAGTTCTTC; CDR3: CASSDPGKLGEQFF
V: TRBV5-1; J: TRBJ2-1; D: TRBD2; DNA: TGCGCCAGCAGCTTGAATAGCGGGGCGATCAATGAGCAGTTCTTC; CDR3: CASSLNSGAINEQFF
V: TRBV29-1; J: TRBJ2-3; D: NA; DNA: TGCAGCGAGCGGACAGGCACAGATACGCAGTATTTT; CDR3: CSERTGTDTQYF
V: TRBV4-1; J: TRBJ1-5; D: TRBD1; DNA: TGCGCCAGCAGCCAAGGAAGACAGGGCAGTAGCAATCAGCCCCAGCATTTT; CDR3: CASSQGRQGSSNQPQHF
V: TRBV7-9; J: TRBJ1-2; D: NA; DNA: TGTGCCAGCAGCTTAGATAGGGGTACTAACTATGGCTACACCTTC; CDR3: CASSLDRGTNYGYTF
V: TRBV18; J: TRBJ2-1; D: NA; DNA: TGTGCCAGCTCACCAGACCGGGAGAGCAATGAGCAGTTCTTC; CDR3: CASSPDRESNEQFF
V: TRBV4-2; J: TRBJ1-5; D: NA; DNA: TGTGCCAGCAGCCAAGTCATGGGGCCGGGGCCCCAGCATTTT; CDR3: CASSQVMGPGPQHF
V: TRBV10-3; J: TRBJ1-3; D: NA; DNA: TGTGCCATCAGCGGAGGCACTTCTGGAAACACCATATATTTT; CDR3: CAISGGTSGNTIYF
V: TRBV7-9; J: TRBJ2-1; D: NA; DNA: TGTGCCAGCAGCCCCCCCGGGGACAATGAGCAGTTCTTC; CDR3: CASSPPGDNEQFF
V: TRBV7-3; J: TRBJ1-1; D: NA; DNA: TGTGCCAGCAGCTCGGAAGGGGGAGCGAGAACTGAAGCTTTCTTT; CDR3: CASSSEGGARTEAFF
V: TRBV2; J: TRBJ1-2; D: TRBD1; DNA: TGTGCCAGCAGTGACAAGGACAGGATCTATGGCTACACCTTC; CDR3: CASSDKDRIYGYTF
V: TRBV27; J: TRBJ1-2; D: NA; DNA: TGTGCCAGCAGTTCGAATACCCGGGGGGGGTTCCGTGGCTACACCTTC; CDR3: CASSSNTRGGFRGYTF
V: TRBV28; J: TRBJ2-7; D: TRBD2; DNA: TGTGCCAGCAGTTCGGGACTAGCGGGAGGTTTAGGCGAGCAGTACTTC; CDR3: CASSSGLAGGLGEQYF
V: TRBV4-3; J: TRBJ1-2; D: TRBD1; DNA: TGCGCCAGCAGCCCAGACAGGGCAACTGGCTACACCTTC; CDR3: CASSPDRATGYTF
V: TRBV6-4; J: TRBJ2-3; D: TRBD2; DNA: TGTGCCAGCAGTGAGGGCGGGAGAAGGACAGATACGCAGTATTTT; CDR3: CASSEGGRRTDTQYF